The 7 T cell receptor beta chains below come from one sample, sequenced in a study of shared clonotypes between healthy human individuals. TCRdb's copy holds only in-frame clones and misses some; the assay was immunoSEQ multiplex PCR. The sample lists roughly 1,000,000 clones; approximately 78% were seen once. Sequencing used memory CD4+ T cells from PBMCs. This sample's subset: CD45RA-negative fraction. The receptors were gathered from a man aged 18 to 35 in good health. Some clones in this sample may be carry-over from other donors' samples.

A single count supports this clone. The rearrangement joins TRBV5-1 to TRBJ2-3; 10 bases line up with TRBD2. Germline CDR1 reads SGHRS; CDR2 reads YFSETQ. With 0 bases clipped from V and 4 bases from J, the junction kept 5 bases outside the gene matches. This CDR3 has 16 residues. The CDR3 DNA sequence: TGCGCCAGCAGCTTGGGTGAGCGGGAGGGTGCAGATACGCAGTATTTT. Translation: CASSLGEREGADTQYF. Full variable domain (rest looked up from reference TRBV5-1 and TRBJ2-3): KAGVTQTPRYLIKTRGQQVTLSCSPISGHRSVSWYQQTPGQGLQFLFEYFSETQRNKGNFPGRFSGRQFSNSRSEMNVSTLELGDSALYLCASSLGEREGADTQYFGPGTRLTVL.

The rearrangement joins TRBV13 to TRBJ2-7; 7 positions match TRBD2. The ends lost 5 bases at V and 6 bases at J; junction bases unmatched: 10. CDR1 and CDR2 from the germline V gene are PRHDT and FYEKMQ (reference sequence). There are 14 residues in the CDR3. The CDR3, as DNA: TGTGCCAGCAGCGGAGGGACTACAACTAGCGAGCAGTACTTC. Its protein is CASSGGTTTSEQYF.

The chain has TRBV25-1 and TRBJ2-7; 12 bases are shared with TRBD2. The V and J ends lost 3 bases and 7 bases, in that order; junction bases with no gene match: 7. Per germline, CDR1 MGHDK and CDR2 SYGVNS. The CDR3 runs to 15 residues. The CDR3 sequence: CASSEPSGRAGEQYF. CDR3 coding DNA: TGTGCCAGCAGTGAGCCTAGCGGGAGGGCCGGTGAGCAGTACTTC.

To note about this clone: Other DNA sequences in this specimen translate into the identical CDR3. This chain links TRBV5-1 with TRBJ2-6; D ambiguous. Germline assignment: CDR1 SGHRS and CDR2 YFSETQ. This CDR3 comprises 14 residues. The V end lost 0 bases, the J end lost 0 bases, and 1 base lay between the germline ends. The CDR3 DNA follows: TGCGCCAGCAGCTTGGCCTCTGGGGCCAACGTCCTGACTTTC. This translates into CASSLASGANVLTF.

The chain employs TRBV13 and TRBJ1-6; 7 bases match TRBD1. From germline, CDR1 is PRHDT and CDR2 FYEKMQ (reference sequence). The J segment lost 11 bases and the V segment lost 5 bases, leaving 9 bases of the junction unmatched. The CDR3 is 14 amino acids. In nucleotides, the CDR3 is TGTGCCAGCAGCCAAACAGGGGTCCGGGCACCCCTCCACTTT. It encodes CASSQTGVRAPLHF.

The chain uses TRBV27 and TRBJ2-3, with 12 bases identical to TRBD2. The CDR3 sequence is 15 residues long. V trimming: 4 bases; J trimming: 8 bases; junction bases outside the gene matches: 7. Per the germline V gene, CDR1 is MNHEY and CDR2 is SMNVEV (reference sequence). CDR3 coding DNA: TGTGCCAGCAGTTCGACTAGCGGGAGTCAAGGTACGCAGTATTTT. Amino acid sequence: CASSSTSGSQGTQYF.

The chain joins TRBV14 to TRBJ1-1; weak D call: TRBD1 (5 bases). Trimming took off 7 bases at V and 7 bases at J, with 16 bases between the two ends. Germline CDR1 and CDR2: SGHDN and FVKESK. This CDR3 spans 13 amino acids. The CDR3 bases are TGTGCCAGCACAGGGTCCAGAAAGAGTGAAGCTTTCTTT. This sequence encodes CASTGSRKSEAFF.